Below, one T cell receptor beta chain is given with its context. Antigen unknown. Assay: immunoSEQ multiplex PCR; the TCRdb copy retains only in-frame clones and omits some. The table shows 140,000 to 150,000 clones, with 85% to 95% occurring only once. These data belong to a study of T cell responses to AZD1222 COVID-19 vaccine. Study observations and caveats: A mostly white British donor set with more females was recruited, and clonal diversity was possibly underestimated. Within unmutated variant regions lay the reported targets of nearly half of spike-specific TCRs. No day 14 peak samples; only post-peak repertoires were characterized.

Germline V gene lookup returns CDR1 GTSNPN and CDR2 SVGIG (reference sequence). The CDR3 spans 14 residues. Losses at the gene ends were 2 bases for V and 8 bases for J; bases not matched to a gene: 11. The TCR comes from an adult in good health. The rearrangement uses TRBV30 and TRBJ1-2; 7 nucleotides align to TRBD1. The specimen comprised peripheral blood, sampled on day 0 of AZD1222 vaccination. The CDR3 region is CAWSKVWDSGGYTF. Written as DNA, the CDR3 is TGTGCCTGGAGTAAGGTTTGGGACAGTGGAGGCTACACCTTC.